This paragraph reports one T cell receptor (beta chain). The antigen is undetermined. This record comes from a study of blood T cells in healthy people across ages. Together with a sample-barcoded 5' primer, a J-beta primer mix was included in a second PCR lasting about 6 to 11 cycles. Template switching added a 12-random-nucleotide identifier to every cDNA molecule. One entry per CDR3 protein results from TCRdb running MiXCR on the 5' RACE reads. The sample comprises 950,000 to 1,200,000 distinct CDR3 sequences, around two fifths of which are singletons, and around 13% rests with the top ten. J gave up 10 bases and V 6 bases, and 5 bases lay outside the gene matches. The CDR3 spans 13 residues. Germline lookup yields CDR1 MNHEY and CDR2 SVGAGI. Roughly 10 milliliters was the volume of peripheral blood drawn from each donor. At least 6.5 million PBMCs were isolated per sample. Overall study results and limits: Versus aged donors, long-lived donors had higher diversity and more naive CD4+ cells.

The receptor comes from a man between 18 and 29 years old in good health. The sequenced sample was blood. The rearrangement links TRBV6-5 to TRBJ1-4; 10 nucleotides agree with TRBD1. Here the CDR3 DNA reads TGTGCCAGCAGCTGGGACAGGGGAAGAAAACTGTTTTTT. As protein: CASSWDRGRKLFF.